This T cell receptor (beta chain) was identified during a study of CD8+CD57+ T cells in acquired aplastic anemia. For CDR3 and TCR beta VDJ profiling, genomic DNA was the template used. One entry per CDR3 protein, called by TCRdb with MiXCR from the reads. The table has about half a million distinct CDR3 sequences, more than 25% seen once. This clonotype was seen ten or more times. From germline, CDR1 is SGHTA and CDR2 FQGTGA. This CDR3 is 14 amino acids long. V lost 8 bases, J lost 8 bases, and 9 bases stayed unmatched. Patients selected for sequencing had displayed CD8+CD57+ cell expansion by flow cytometry. Among the patients, all had severe acquired aplastic anemia. There was no therapy given to any patient before the blood sampling took place.

The sequenced material came from sorted CD4+, CD8+, or CD8+CD57+ T cells (not recorded which) from PBMCs. This receptor was obtained from a human donor with aplastic anemia. V gene TRBV7-3 combines with J gene TRBJ1-6, with TRBD1 matching 7 bases. In nucleotides, the CDR3 is TGTGCCAGCTGCCTCGGGACAGCGGATTCACCCCTCCACTTT. Translated: CASCLGTADSPLHF.